What follows are 14 T cell receptor beta chains derived from one specimen sequenced in a study of human T cells and chemical hapten exposure. Sample time point: patch test 1, 2 weeks after DPC sensitization. Treatment reported: therapeutic diphenylcyclopropenone sensitization with weekly scalp DPC. It was from unfractionated whole blood that total RNA was extracted. MiXCR, run by TCRdb on the RACE reads, gives a single entry per CDR3 protein. Here the sample spans some 52,000 distinct CDR3 sequences, around 10% being singletons. Sequences were derived from whole blood, sampled in connection with sensitization to the hapten diphenylcyclopropenone (DPC). The origin of the receptors is a woman between 35 and 50 years old with alopecia areata. Some clones in this sample may be carry-over from other donors' samples.

The chain uses TRBV10-2 and TRBJ2-5, with D possibly TRBD1 on 6 matching bases. Germline CDR1 reads WSHSY; CDR2 reads SAAADI. With 4 bases removed from V and 9 bases from J, the gap between germline ends came to 15 bases. The CDR3 contains 13 residues. The CDR3: CASSGGTLLAQYF. CDR3 sequence (DNA): TGCGCCAGCAGTGGTGGGACACTCTTGGCCCAGTACTTC.

J is TRBJ2-7 and V is TRBV12-3 or TRBV12-4; a weak D match, TRBD2 (6 bases). The CDR3 runs 13 residues. The V and J ends lost 5 bases and 3 bases respectively, with 11 bases between them. CDR3 protein: CASSTDGGYEQYF. The CDR3 DNA sequence: TGTGCCAGCAGTACCGACGGGGGCTACGAGCAGTACTTC.

This clonotype was found a few times. This rearrangement joins TRBV29-1 to TRBJ1-3; 8 bases are shared with TRBD1. The CDR3 totals 14 residues. Germline lookup yields CDR1 SQVTM and CDR2 ANQGSEA. The trim removed 4 bases at V and 4 bases at J, leaving 6 bases unmatched. In nucleotides, the CDR3 is TGCAGCGTTGTTGCAGGGGGCGTGGGAAACACCATATATTTT. Its translation is CSVVAGGVGNTIYF.

In its sample, this clonotype was seen a few times. The chain combines TRBV6-5 with TRBJ1-2, with D unresolved. The CDR3 has 15 amino acids. The V and J ends lost 2 bases and 7 bases respectively, with 17 bases between them. Germline-derived CDR1 and CDR2 are MNHEY and SVGAGI. In DNA, the CDR3 is TGTGCCAGCAGTTACGGTCCGACATACGAACGTGGCTACACCTTC. Translated: CASSYGPTYERGYTF.

A few counts support this clonotype. The J gene is TRBJ2-7, the V gene TRBV7-2; 11 nucleotides agree with TRBD2. CDR1 is SGHTA, CDR2 FQGNSA, per germline. The CDR3 spans 17 residues. V was clipped by 1 base and J by 0 bases; unmatched bases: 5. CDR3 loop: CASSLGLAGRSSYEQYF. The CDR3 DNA sequence: TGTGCCAGCAGCTTAGGACTAGCGGGGCGTTCCTCCTACGAGCAGTACTTC.

This clonotype was counted many times. This chain links TRBV10-3 with TRBJ2-3; 7 nucleotides agree with TRBD2. The CDR3 runs to 15 residues. Trimming took 5 bases from V and 3 from J; bases not matched to a gene: 8. CDR1 is ENHRY, CDR2 SYGVKD, per germline. In DNA form, the CDR3 reads TGTGCCATCAGTAGTCTCGCGGGGGATACAGATACGCAGTATTTT. Translated, it gives CAISSLAGDTDTQYF.

This clonotype was seen at least ten times. The rearrangement joins TRBV29-1 to TRBJ2-1; perhaps D is TRBD1 or TRBD2 (7 bases each). V lost 7 bases and J 8 bases, leaving 21 bases between the germline ends. CDR1 is SQVTM, CDR2 ANQGSEA, per germline. The CDR3 runs 14 residues. The CDR3 region is CSARPQGGFDEQFF. DNA for the CDR3: TGCAGCGCCCGCCCCCAGGGGGGGTTCGATGAGCAGTTCTTC.

This clonotype has more than one count but fewer than ten. V gene TRBV29-1 combines with J gene TRBJ1-1; a weak D match, TRBD1 (5 bases). V was shortened by 4 bases and J by 8 bases, with 17 bases between the two germline ends. CDR1 SQVTM and CDR2 ANQGSEA come from the germline V gene. The CDR3 has 13 residues. The CDR3 DNA reads TGCAGCGTTGTTCTTTTGGAGGACATGGAAGCTTTCTTT. Translated, it gives CSVVLLEDMEAFF. Supplemented by reference TRBV29-1 and TRBJ1-1, the full variable domain reads SAVISQKPSRDICQRGTSLTIQCQVDSQVTMMFWYRQQPGQSLTLIATANQGSEATYESGFVIDKFPISRPNLTFSTLTVSNMSPEDSSIYLCSVVLLEDMEAFFGQGTRLTVV.

The chain is built from TRBV20-1 and TRBJ2-1; the match to TRBD2 covers 8 bases. The CDR3 runs to 17 residues. Germline V gene lookup returns CDR1 DFQATT and CDR2 SNEGSKA (reference sequence). Trimming removed 0 bases from V and 2 bases from J; junction bases left unmatched: 9. As DNA, the CDR3 is TGCAGTGCTAGAGATCTTGGGACTAGTCCCACCTACAATGAGCAGTTCTTC. Its translation: CSARDLGTSPTYNEQFF.

This clonotype came up a few times. The chain couples TRBV10-2 to TRBJ1-5; D is unclear. The germline CDR1 and CDR2 sequences are WSHSY and SAAADI. The CDR3 runs to 16 residues. Trimming shortened V by 2 bases and J by 2 bases, and 13 bases separated the two germline ends. This chain's CDR3 is CASSEPRTAGNQPQHF. In DNA, the CDR3 is TGCGCCAGCAGTGAGCCGCGGACTGCGGGCAATCAGCCCCAGCATTTT.

The genes are TRBV5-1 and TRBJ2-3; D may match TRBD1 or TRBD2 (5 bases each). Trimming shortened V by 0 bases and J by 4 bases, and 12 bases separated the two germline ends. CDR1 and CDR2 from the germline V gene are SGHRS and YFSETQ. The CDR3 extends over 15 amino acids. The CDR3 here is CASSLARRDPDTQYF. CDR3 nucleotide sequence: TGCGCCAGCAGCTTGGCCCGACGGGACCCAGATACGCAGTATTTT.

The chain is built from TRBV6-1 and TRBJ2-5; 7 bases are shared with TRBD1. V lost 3 bases to trimming and J lost 2 bases; unmatched junction nucleotides: 9. The CDR3 runs to 16 residues. Germline V CDR1 and CDR2: MNHNS, SASEGT. The CDR3 bases are TGTGCCAGCAGTGAGCTCTTTGGGACAGTACAAGAGACCCAGTACTTC. Translated, it gives CASSELFGTVQETQYF.

Concerning this clonotype itself: It may be a read error: a sequence one base away is much more abundant. The chain joins TRBV13 to TRBJ2-5, with 11 bases matching TRBD2. V shed 5 bases and J 0 bases; nucleotides not matched to a gene: 8. The CDR3 consists of 17 residues. Germline assignment: CDR1 PRHDT and CDR2 FYEKMQ (reference sequence). CDR3 sequence reads: CASSLQTSGINQETQYF. The CDR3 DNA reads TGTGCCAGCAGCCTTCAGACTAGCGGGATCAACCAAGAGACCCAGTACTTC.

This clonotype was observed a few times. The rearrangement uses TRBV14 and TRBJ1-1; no clear D gene. The CDR3 runs 14 residues. CDR1 SGHDN and CDR2 FVKESK come from the germline V gene. V lost 5 bases to trimming and J lost 2 bases, with 12 bases between them. CDR3 in DNA: TGTGCCAGCAGCTCTCTATTTAGAAACACTGAAGCTTTCTTT. Residues: CASSSLFRNTEAFF.